The next 23 T cell receptor beta chains were all read from a single sample in a study of blood T cell repertoires in COVID-19. This table comes from immunoSEQ multiplex PCR, and its TCRdb copy is limited to in-frame clones, with some not included. Here the sample spans a few hundred thousand clones, roughly 80% being singletons. Sequences were obtained from PBMCs or T cells enriched from blood (not recorded which). The source is a middle-aged man who had been exposed to COVID-19.

The chain joins TRBV3-1 (or the pseudogene TRBV3-2) to TRBJ1-1; the match to TRBD1 covers 7 bases. With 4 bases clipped from V and 4 bases from J, the junction kept 3 bases outside the gene matches. This CDR3 has 13 residues. Germline assignment: CDR1 LGHDT and CDR2 YNNKEL (reference sequence). The chain's CDR3 is CASSRTGFTEAFF. In nucleotides, the CDR3 is TGTGCCAGCAGCCGGACAGGTTTCACTGAAGCTTTCTTT.

This sequence joins TRBV2 and TRBJ2-7; maybe TRBD1 (7 bases). Germline CDR1 and CDR2: SNHLY and FYNNEI. The CDR3 extends over 13 amino acids. Trimming removed 7 bases from V and 4 bases from J, with 14 bases in between. The CDR3, as DNA: TGTGCCAGCAAGAGGAGGGGGCTGTACGAGCAGTACTTC. It encodes CASKRRGLYEQYF.

The chain employs TRBV21-1 and TRBJ2-1; TRBD1, the D gene given by the table, was not confirmed from the DNA. TRBV21-1 is annotated as a pseudogene. The CDR3 consists of 18 residues. The CDR3 DNA sequence: TGTGCCAGCAGCCCGGGACAGGGCGAAGAGGGGGAAGAGAATGAGCAGTTCTTC. Translating it yields CASSPGQGEEGEENEQFF.

DNA of the CDR3: TGTGCCAGCAGCTCCGGACTAGAGGTCCGCAATGAGCAGTTCTTC. It codes for CASSSGLEVRNEQFF. The rearrangement joins TRBV11-3 to TRBJ2-1; 7 nucleotides align to TRBD2. The V and J ends lost 4 bases and 6 bases, in that order; junction bases with no gene match: 9. This CDR3 has 15 residues. CDR1 is SGHNT, CDR2 YENEEA, per germline.

The V call is TRBV7-9, the J call TRBJ1-2, with TRBD1 matching over 8 bases. The V and J ends lost 4 bases and 7 bases, in that order; junction bases with no gene match: 8. Per the germline V gene, CDR1 is SEHNR and CDR2 is FQNEAQ (reference sequence). CDR3 length equals 14 residues. The CDR3 DNA reads as TGTGCCAGCAGCTACCTGGACAGGGTCGCTGGCTACACCTTC. It yields the protein CASSYLDRVAGYTF. Using reference TRBV7-9 and TRBJ1-2 for the parts outside the CDR3, the full variable domain is DTGVSQNPRHKITKRGQNVTFRCDPISEHNRLYWYRQTLGQGPEFLTYFQNEAQLEKSRLLSDRFSAERPKGSFSTLEIQRTEQGDSAMYLCASSYLDRVAGYTFGSGTRLTVV.

This chain joins TRBV7-9 and TRBJ1-1; D is unresolved. V lost 6 bases, J lost 1 base, and 12 bases lay in between. CDR1 is SEHNR and CDR2 is FQNEAQ in the germline V gene (reference sequence). The CDR3 spans 14 residues. The CDR3 is CASSIGAQNTEAFF. The CDR3, as DNA: TGTGCCAGCAGTATCGGAGCCCAGAACACTGAAGCTTTCTTT.

This clone was picked up one time. This chain connects TRBV7-9 to TRBJ1-1; D is unresolved. The germline V gene has CDR1 SEHNR and CDR2 FQNEAQ (reference sequence). The CDR3 sequence is 11 residues long. Trimming shortened V by 3 bases and J by 8 bases, and 7 bases separated the two germline ends. The CDR3 DNA follows: TGTGCCAGCAGCTTCAGCAGGGAAGCTTTCTTT. This translates into CASSFSREAFF.

J is TRBJ2-1 and V is TRBV10-1; a possible D gene is TRBD1 (5 bases). Per germline, CDR1 WNHNN and CDR2 SYGVQD (reference sequence). Trimming took 4 bases from V and 5 from J, leaving 12 bases between them. There are 14 residues in the CDR3. The chain's CDR3 is CASSGGFSHNEQFF. As DNA, the CDR3 is TGCGCCAGCAGTGGGGGCTTTAGCCACAATGAGCAGTTCTTC.

V is TRBV10-2 and J is TRBJ1-5; D is unresolved. The length of the CDR3 is 12 residues. Germline assignment: CDR1 WSHSY and CDR2 SAAADI. Trimming removed 2 bases at V and 9 bases at J, with 8 bases between. For the CDR3, the DNA is TGCGCCAGCAGTGAGCCGGGTCGGCCCCAGCATTTT. It yields the protein CASSEPGRPQHF.

The chain couples TRBV7-9 to TRBJ2-1, with 9 bases lining up with TRBD1. The length of the CDR3 is 14 residues. From germline, CDR1 is SEHNR and CDR2 FQNEAQ (reference sequence). V shed 2 bases, J shed 6 bases, and the junction held 2 bases outside the gene matches. This chain's CDR3 is CASSLSGQGNEQFF. The CDR3 DNA reads as TGTGCCAGCAGCTTATCGGGACAGGGCAATGAGCAGTTCTTC.

The genes are TRBV5-1 and TRBJ1-1; D may be TRBD1 (6 bases). Germline loops: CDR1 SGHRS, CDR2 YFSETQ. CDR3 length: 18 amino acids. V shed 4 bases and J shed 1 base, with 23 bases lying between them. The CDR3 region is CASSGGRGGRGKNTEAFF. Here the CDR3 DNA reads TGCGCCAGCAGCGGGGGCCGGGGGGGCAGAGGGAAGAACACTGAAGCTTTCTTT.

The rearrangement uses TRBV11-2 and TRBJ2-3; 7 bases line up with TRBD2. V was pared by 9 bases and J by 1 base, with 10 bases of the junction left unmatched. CDR3 length equals 15 residues. The germline V gene has CDR1 SGHAT and CDR2 FQNNGV. The CDR3 sequence: CASLKWAGGTDTQYF. CDR3 DNA sequence: TGTGCCAGTCTGAAGTGGGCGGGAGGCACAGATACGCAGTATTTT.

The V and J genes are TRBV5-1 and TRBJ2-1; D gene unclear. This CDR3 region has 11 residues. The V gene lost 6 bases and the J gene lost 7 bases, with 8 bases spanning the gap. The germline V gene encodes CDR1 SGHRS and CDR2 YFSETQ. CDR3 nucleotides: TGCGCCAGCACTTCGGAGAATGAGCAGTTCTTC. This codes for CASTSENEQFF.

The V call is TRBV5-1, the J call TRBJ2-7; TRBD2 agrees at 10 bases. Trimming at V came to 5 bases and at J to 4 bases, leaving 6 bases not matched to a gene. This CDR3 is built from 14 residues. Germline V lookup: CDR1 SGHRS, CDR2 YFSETQ. CDR3 DNA: TGCGCCAGCAGGAGGACTAGCGGACCGTACGAGCAGTACTTC. It translates to CASRRTSGPYEQYF. Using reference TRBV5-1 and TRBJ2-7 for the parts outside the CDR3, the full variable domain is KAGVTQTPRYLIKTRGQQVTLSCSPISGHRSVSWYQQTPGQGLQFLFEYFSETQRNKGNFPGRFSGRQFSNSRSEMNVSTLELGDSALYLCASRRTSGPYEQYFGPGTRLTVT.

The chain carries TRBV15 and TRBJ2-2; no clear D gene. Germline V gives CDR1 LNHNV, CDR2 YYDKDF (reference sequence). V was shortened by 5 bases and J by 1 base, with 11 bases between the two germline ends. The CDR3 spans 15 residues. CDR3 residues: CATSLKILNTGELFF. The CDR3 coding sequence is TGTGCCACCAGCCTTAAAATTCTGAACACCGGGGAGCTGTTTTTT.

The chain has TRBV7-6 and TRBJ2-1; a possible D gene is TRBD2 (6 bases). Germline V gives CDR1 SGHVS, CDR2 FNYEAQ. Trimming left V 0 bases short and J 4 bases short, with 10 bases between. The CDR3 spans 15 residues. The CDR3 DNA sequence: TGTGCCAGCAGCTTAGCCGGGAGTGGTTACAATGAGCAGTTCTTC. This translates into CASSLAGSGYNEQFF.

The chain has TRBV6-6 and TRBJ2-2, with 8 positions matching TRBD1. V was pared by 2 bases and J by 5 bases, with 7 bases of the junction left unmatched. This CDR3 has 16 residues. Per germline, CDR1 MNHNY and CDR2 SVGAGI (reference sequence). DNA for the CDR3: TGTGCCAGCAGTTACGGTCAGGGGGCAAAAACCGGGGAGCTGTTTTTT. Its protein is CASSYGQGAKTGELFF.

This chain uses TRBV5-1 with TRBJ1-2; D possibly corresponds to TRBD1 (6 bases). Germline assignment: CDR1 SGHRS and CDR2 YFSETQ. The CDR3 is made up of 15 amino acids. The V end was cut by 5 bases, the J end by 6 bases, with 20 bases between. CDR3 nucleotide sequence: TGCGCCAGCAGTTTAGACAATTATGACAGGCATGGCTACACCTTC. Its protein is CASSLDNYDRHGYTF.

The chain employs TRBV5-1 and TRBJ1-1, with TRBD1 identical over 8 bases. This CDR3 region has 14 residues. Germline values: CDR1 SGHRS, CDR2 YFSETQ. The V segment lost 2 bases and the J segment 4 bases; nucleotides outside the gene matches: 4. The CDR3 loop is CASSLYRGSTEAFF. The CDR3, as DNA: TGCGCCAGCAGCTTATACAGGGGGAGCACTGAAGCTTTCTTT.

V is TRBV7-3 and J is TRBJ2-2; 9 bases align to TRBD2. J gave up 6 bases and V 5 bases, and 10 bases lay outside the gene matches. Germline CDR1 is SGHTA and CDR2 is FQGTGA. This CDR3 has 16 residues. The DNA of the CDR3 is TGTGCCAGCAGCCGCTTAGCGGGAGACGGGGCCGGGGAGCTGTTTTTT. Residues: CASSRLAGDGAGELFF.

The chain links TRBV2 to TRBJ1-6; no reliable D call. Germline V gives CDR1 SNHLY, CDR2 FYNNEI. Trimming cost V 10 bases and J 2 bases, with 15 bases left between them. The length of the CDR3 is 15 residues. The CDR3: CANSRAGTYNSPLHF. The CDR3 DNA reads TGTGCCAACTCGCGAGCCGGTACCTATAATTCACCCCTCCACTTT.

This rearrangement joins TRBV12-3 or TRBV12-4 to TRBJ1-2, with D unresolved. CDR3 length: 11 residues. Trimming stripped 2 bases from V and 8 bases from J, with 6 bases between. In nucleotides, the CDR3 is TGTGCCAGCAGTTTATCACAGGGCTACACCTTC. Protein sequence: CASSLSQGYTF.

A few counts support this clone. The chain uses TRBV5-1 and TRBJ2-3, with D unresolved. Germline V gives CDR1 SGHRS, CDR2 YFSETQ. The CDR3 totals 15 residues. V was clipped by 1 base and J by 0 bases, with 9 bases between them. The CDR3 nucleotides are TGCGCCAGCAGCTTGTCGAGCGCGAGCACAGATACGCAGTATTTT. Translation gives CASSLSSASTDTQYF.